A single sample gave rise to the 5 T cell receptor beta chains below, sequenced in a study of T cells in Graves' hyperthyroidism and ophthalmopathy. RNA transcripts served as the template for amplifying TCR beta CDR3 regions. The primer set for the first-round RT-PCR of the TCR CDR3 was HTBI. One entry per CDR3 protein, called by TCRdb with MiXCR from the multiplex PCR reads. The sample holds 350,000 to 400,000 distinct CDR3 sequences, 15% seen once. The source material was blood. The receptors were sampled from a woman in her twenties or thirties with Graves' hyperthyroidism.

The table lists this clonotype with many counts. The V call is TRBV30, the J call TRBJ1-2; 7 positions match TRBD1. The V gene end was trimmed by 7 bases and the J gene end by 4 bases; junction bases not matched to a gene: 12. CDR3 length: 14 amino acids. Looked up from germline, CDR1 is GTSNPN and CDR2 is SVGIG (reference sequence). The CDR3 DNA follows: TGTGCCTCGAGCCCAAGGGGGCGCGCCTATGGCTACACCTTC. Translating gives CASSPRGRAYGYTF.

This clonotype was recorded a few times. V gene TRBV5-1 combines with J gene TRBJ2-5; 8 bases map to TRBD1. V lost 7 bases and J lost 1; bases outside the gene matches: 3. Germline V lookup: CDR1 SGHRS, CDR2 YFSETQ. The CDR3 is made up of 13 amino acids. The CDR3 region is CASGQGSQETQYF. CDR3 nucleotide sequence: TGCGCCAGCGGACAGGGCAGCCAAGAGACCCAGTACTTC.

This clonotype came up many times. J is TRBJ1-1 and V is TRBV10-3; 7 bases fit TRBD1. The V and J ends lost 2 bases and 8 bases, in that order; junction bases with no gene match: 5. The CDR3 consists of 13 residues. CDR1 ENHRY and CDR2 SYGVKD come from the germline V gene. CDR3 bases: TGTGCCATCAGTGAGGAACAGGGACAGGAAGCTTTCTTT. Amino acids: CAISEEQGQEAFF.

This rearrangement joins TRBV6-1 to TRBJ2-7, with D perhaps given as TRBD1 or TRBD2 (5 bases each). CDR1 and CDR2 (germline): MNHNS, SASEGT. There are 14 residues in the CDR3. Trimming removed 5 bases from V and 3 bases from J, with 14 bases in between. The CDR3: CASSSGPAVYEQYF. For the CDR3, the DNA is TGTGCCAGCAGTTCGGGACCAGCGGTCTACGAGCAGTACTTC.

The table lists this clonotype with many counts. V and J are TRBV11-2 and TRBJ2-1; TRBD2 aligns across 11 bases. This CDR3 contains 17 residues. The V segment lost 5 bases and the J segment 7 bases; nucleotides outside the gene matches: 13. CDR1 SGHAT and CDR2 FQNNGV come from the germline V gene. DNA of the CDR3: TGTGCCAGCAGCCCAGGACTAGCGGGCACCTTACGGAATGAGCAGTTCTTC. It encodes CASSPGLAGTLRNEQFF.